The rows below give T cell receptor beta chains drawn from one sample of a study of shared clonotypes between healthy human individuals. Sequencing was performed with immunoSEQ multiplex PCR; in TCRdb, only in-frame clones are kept and a portion is missing. Among about 2.3 million clones listed, about nine tenths were seen once. Sequencing used naive CD4+ T cells from PBMCs. Source of these receptors: a man between 18 and 29 years old in good health. Some clones in this sample may be carry-over from other donors' samples. Each CDR3 is given with its conserved first and last residue. A D gene is named only where the DNA matches it firmly. Not every row has a clone size; where given, it reads once, few, many or a size class.

D gene	CDR3 length	V gene	J gene	clone size	CDR3 DNA	CDR3 protein
NA	12	TRBV6-5	TRBJ2-3	NA	TGTGCCAGCAGTACTCGACAGTTACCGCAGTATTTT	CASSTRQLPQYF
NA	15	TRBV19	TRBJ1-5	NA	TGTGCCAGTAGTATTAGGCTCGTTGGGGATCAGCCCCAGCATTTT	CASSIRLVGDQPQHF
NA	11	TRBV29-1	TRBJ1-2	NA	TGCAGCGTGGGTAATGCCTATGGCTACACCTTC	CSVGNAYGYTF
TRBD2	16	TRBV5-4	TRBJ2-2	NA	TGTGCCAGCAGCTTGGGTCTAGCGGGAAACACCGGGGAGCTGTTTTTT	CASSLGLAGNTGELFF
NA	14	TRBV4-3	TRBJ2-1	NA	TGCGCCAGCAGCCAAGATATTTTGGCTCAAGGGCAGTTCTTC	CASSQDILAQGQFF
NA	14	TRBV5-1	TRBJ2-3	once	TGCGCCAGCAGCTCCGGAATTAGCACAGATACGCAGTATTTT	CASSSGISTDTQYF
NA	15	TRBV5-1	TRBJ1-1	NA	TGCGCCAGCAGCAGAATGGGACAACGAAACACTGAAGCTTTCTTT	CASSRMGQRNTEAFF
NA	14	TRBV7-2	TRBJ1-5	NA	TGTGCCAGCAGCCCGACGGGGCCTGGGCAGCCCCAGCATTTT	CASSPTGPGQPQHF
TRBD2	15	TRBV5-1	TRBJ2-1	NA	TGCGCCAGCAGCCTCAGCGGGAGACTTTACAATGAGCAGTTCTTC	CASSLSGRLYNEQFF
NA	17	TRBV4-1	TRBJ1-4	NA	TGCGCCAGCAGCCAATACACTGGACAGACCGGACGTGAAAAACTGTTTTTT	CASSQYTGQTGREKLFF